The 20 T cell receptor beta chains below were found in one sample sequenced in a study of shared clonotypes between healthy human individuals (dated by TCRdb to about 2020). Library method: the immunoSEQ multiplex PCR assay. TCRdb stores this immuneACCESS table with in-frame sequences only. Part of the clones is absent; in the studies checked, under half of the shortfall reflects unresolved V genes, and no reason is known for the rest. This sample lists roughly 86,000 clones; approximately 75% were detected once. Clones ranked in the top ten supply about 50% of the sample. Source material: memory CD8+ T cells sorted from blood. The cell subset or site label on this specimen signifies: CD45RO+ cells pooled with CCR7-negative TemRA cells. The receptors originated from a man in his thirties or forties in good health.

This clone was seen ten or more times. The V gene is TRBV15, the J gene TRBJ2-1; no clear D gene. The length of the CDR3 is 16 residues. V was cut by 3 bases and J by 0 bases, with 12 bases left in between. Germline CDR1 LNHNV, CDR2 YYDKDF (reference sequence). In DNA, the CDR3 is TGTGCCACCAGCAGCGGAGAAGGAGACTCCTACAATGAGCAGTTCTTC. It yields the protein CATSSGEGDSYNEQFF.

This clone showed up just a few times. The chain recombines TRBV5-1 with TRBJ2-1; D call uncertain. Germline lookup yields CDR1 SGHRS and CDR2 YFSETQ. This CDR3 spans 14 amino acids. Between the trimmed V and J ends, which lost 0 bases and 5 bases, there was a span of 9 bases. In nucleotides, the CDR3 is TGCGCCAGCAGCTTGGTGGACGGAAACAATGAGCAGTTCTTC. It yields the protein CASSLVDGNNEQFF.

The V call is TRBV28, the J call TRBJ2-3; no definite D call. Trimming took off 4 bases at V and 4 bases at J, with 12 bases between the two ends. Germline V gene data show CDR1 as MDHEN and CDR2 as SYDVKM. This CDR3 is 14 amino acids long. The CDR3 reads CASSWQESPDTQYF. Written as DNA, the CDR3 is TGTGCCAGCAGTTGGCAGGAATCCCCAGATACGCAGTATTTT.

This clone occurred many times. In DNA form, the CDR3 reads TGTGCCAGCAGTGGAGGGGGGCAGGGGCAAGAGACCCAGTACTTC. Its protein product is CASSGGGQGQETQYF. The rearrangement links TRBV25-1 to TRBJ2-5; tentatively, D is TRBD1 or TRBD2 (6 bases each). V lost 4 bases to trimming and J lost 2 bases, with 14 bases between them. CDR1 is MGHDK and CDR2 is SYGVNS in the germline V gene. The CDR3 covers 15 residues.

This clone was seen a few times. This sequence joins TRBV9 and TRBJ2-2, with 13 bases matching TRBD2. The germline V gene encodes CDR1 SGDLS and CDR2 YYNGEE. CDR3 length: 17 amino acids. V lost 2 bases and J lost 2; bases outside the gene matches: 3. CDR3 sequence: CASSVTSGRLNTGELFF. Written as DNA, the CDR3 is TGTGCCAGCAGCGTGACTAGCGGGAGGCTAAACACCGGGGAGCTGTTTTTT.

This clone was detected only a few times. The CDR3, as DNA: TGTGCCAGTAGTCCCTGGGGACAGGGGAGACCCACTGAAGCTTTCTTT. Translated, it gives CASSPWGQGRPTEAFF. This chain uses TRBV19 with TRBJ1-1; 10 bases are a match to TRBD1. Germline CDR1 and CDR2: LNHDA and SQIVND (reference sequence). The CDR3 has 16 residues. V was clipped by 5 bases and J by 4 bases; unmatched bases: 10.

V usage is TRBV10-3 and J usage is TRBJ2-3; D may be TRBD2 (5 bases). Deletions cut 3 bases from V and 0 bases from J, with 10 bases between. The CDR3 length is 15 residues. CDR1 and CDR2 (germline): ENHRY, SYGVKD. This CDR3 is CAISDGLASTDTQYF. The CDR3 DNA reads TGTGCCATCAGTGATGGACTTGCTAGCACAGATACGCAGTATTTT.

The genes are TRBV7-2 and TRBJ2-7; 7 bases match TRBD2. V shed 1 base, J shed 5 bases, and the junction held 8 bases outside the gene matches. Germline CDR1 and CDR2: SGHTA and FQGNSA. CDR3 length: 15 amino acids. CDR3 sequence: CASSLVGRTLHEQYF. The CDR3 nucleotides are TGTGCCAGCAGCTTAGTCGGGAGGACCTTACACGAGCAGTACTTC.

This clone was seen more than once but under ten times. Other DNA sequences in this specimen translate into the identical CDR3. V and J are TRBV27 and TRBJ1-2; D ambiguous. The CDR3 runs to 13 residues. Germline CDR1 is MNHEY and CDR2 is SMNVEV (reference sequence). Trimming cost V 0 bases and J 4 bases, with 6 bases left between them. The CDR3, as DNA: TGTGCCAGCAGTTTATCGGATGGCTATGGCTACACCTTC. The encoded protein is CASSLSDGYGYTF.

This chain connects TRBV25-1 to TRBJ1-3; D gene ambiguous. Per germline, CDR1 MGHDK and CDR2 SYGVNS. The CDR3 totals 15 residues. Trimming took 3 bases from V and 2 from J, leaving 11 bases between them. The CDR3 protein is CASSDLGSPGNTIYF. DNA for the CDR3: TGTGCCAGCAGTGACTTGGGGAGTCCTGGAAACACCATATATTTT.

This clone is a singleton in its sample. The chain uses TRBV10-3 and TRBJ1-2; TRBD1 agrees at 11 bases. This CDR3 is 15 amino acids long. V shed 2 bases and J 3 bases; nucleotides not matched to a gene: 2. CDR1 is ENHRY, CDR2 SYGVKD, per germline. The CDR3 loop reads CAISEGQGAYYGYTF. DNA for the CDR3: TGTGCCATCAGTGAGGGACAGGGGGCTTACTATGGCTACACCTTC.

The chain couples TRBV9 to TRBJ2-5, with D possibly being TRBD2 (6 bases). The length of the CDR3 is 14 residues. Between the trimmed V and J ends, which lost 3 bases and 0 bases, there was a span of 9 bases. CDR1 is SGDLS and CDR2 is YYNGEE in the germline V gene. The CDR3 region is CASSEAGYQETQYF. The CDR3, as DNA: TGTGCCAGCAGCGAAGCGGGTTACCAAGAGACCCAGTACTTC.

V usage is TRBV25-1 and J usage is TRBJ1-5, with D uncertain. Germline lookup yields CDR1 MGHDK and CDR2 SYGVNS. Trimming took 1 base from V and 0 from J, leaving 7 bases between them. The CDR3 totals 15 residues. The CDR3 loop is CASSESDLSNQPQHF. The CDR3 DNA is TGTGCCAGCAGTGAATCTGACCTTAGCAATCAGCCCCAGCATTTT.

Concerning this clone itself: A much larger clone lies one base from this, so it may be a read error. The sample contains more than one DNA sequence encoding this CDR3. The gene calls are TRBV4-1 and TRBJ1-5, with D maybe TRBD1 (6 bases). This CDR3 region has 15 residues. CDR1 and CDR2 (germline): MGHRA, YSYEKL. The CDR3 DNA reads as TGCGCTAGCAGCCAAGATCAGGGGAGCAATCAGCCCCAGCATTTT. Protein sequence: CASSQDQGSNQPQHF.

This chain joins TRBV6-1 and TRBJ2-1; 7 positions match TRBD2. With 4 bases clipped from V and 2 bases from J, the junction kept 5 bases outside the gene matches. From germline, CDR1 is MNHNS and CDR2 SASEGT. This CDR3 is 15 amino acids long. CDR3 residues: CASSAGLEAYNEQFF. For the CDR3, the DNA is TGTGCCAGCAGTGCAGGACTAGAAGCCTACAATGAGCAGTTCTTC.

V usage is TRBV5-1 and J usage is TRBJ2-5; no definite D call. The CDR3 is made up of 17 amino acids. The germline V gene has CDR1 SGHRS and CDR2 YFSETQ. The V end was cut by 1 base, the J end by 3 bases, with 19 bases between. The CDR3 is CASSLTPVWPREETQYF. The CDR3 DNA sequence: TGCGCCAGCAGCTTGACTCCGGTTTGGCCCCGAGAAGAGACCCAGTACTTC.

This clone came up many times. The V gene is TRBV6-4, the J gene TRBJ2-6; possibly TRBD2 for D (6 bases). V lost 4 bases and J 0 bases, leaving 7 bases between the germline ends. The CDR3 has 15 residues. Germline V lookup: CDR1 MRHNA, CDR2 SNTAGT. The CDR3 protein is CASSAGDSGANVLTF. In DNA form, the CDR3 reads TGTGCCAGCAGTGCGGGAGACTCTGGGGCCAACGTCCTGACTTTC.

The CDR3 loop is CASSDGTSGKRYEQYF. Here the CDR3 DNA reads TGTGCCAGCAGTGACGGGACTAGCGGGAAACGGTACGAGCAGTACTTC. This rearrangement joins TRBV6-4 to TRBJ2-7, with 13 bases lining up with TRBD2. The CDR3 runs to 16 residues. V lost 2 bases, J lost 4 bases, and 5 bases stayed unmatched. CDR1 and CDR2 from the germline V gene are MRHNA and SNTAGT.

The chain employs TRBV28 and TRBJ2-7; 9 bases map to TRBD1. The CDR3 has 19 amino acids. V was pared by 5 bases and J by 3 bases, with 20 bases of the junction left unmatched. CDR1 is MDHEN, CDR2 SYDVKM, per germline. The CDR3 loop is CASSPGQGSVSSNYYEQYF. The CDR3 region has the DNA TGTGCCAGCAGTCCGGGACAGGGCTCTGTTTCATCCAATTACTACGAGCAGTACTTC.

The chain carries TRBV18 and TRBJ2-1; D may correspond to TRBD1 or TRBD2 (5 bases each). The germline V and J ends were trimmed by 3 bases and 5 bases, with 17 bases remaining between them. The length of the CDR3 is 16 residues. The germline V gene has CDR1 KGHSH and CDR2 LQKENI. The CDR3 DNA reads TGTGCCAGCTCACCCGAACCGGGACGGATAAACAATGAGCAGTTCTTC. It translates to CASSPEPGRINNEQFF.